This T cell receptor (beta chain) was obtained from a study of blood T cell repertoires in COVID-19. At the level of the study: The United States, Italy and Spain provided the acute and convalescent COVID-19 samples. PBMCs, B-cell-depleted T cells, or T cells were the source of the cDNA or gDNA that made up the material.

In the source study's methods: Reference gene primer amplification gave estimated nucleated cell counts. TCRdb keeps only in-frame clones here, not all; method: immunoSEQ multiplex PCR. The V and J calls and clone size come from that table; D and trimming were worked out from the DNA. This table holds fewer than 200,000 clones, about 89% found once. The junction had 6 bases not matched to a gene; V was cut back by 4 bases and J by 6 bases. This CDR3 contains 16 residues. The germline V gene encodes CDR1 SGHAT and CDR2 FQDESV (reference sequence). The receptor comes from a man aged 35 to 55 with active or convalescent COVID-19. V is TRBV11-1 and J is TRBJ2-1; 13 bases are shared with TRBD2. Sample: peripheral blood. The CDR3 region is CASSSRLAGGRNEQFF. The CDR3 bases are TGTGCCAGCAGCTCCCGACTAGCGGGGGGACGCAATGAGCAGTTCTTC. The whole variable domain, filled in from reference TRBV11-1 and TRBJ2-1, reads EAEVAQSPRYKITEKSQAVAFWCDPISGHATLYWYRQILGQGPELLVQFQDESVVDDSQLPKDRFSAERLKGVDSTLKIQPAELGDSAMYLCASSSRLAGGRNEQFFGPGTRLTVL.